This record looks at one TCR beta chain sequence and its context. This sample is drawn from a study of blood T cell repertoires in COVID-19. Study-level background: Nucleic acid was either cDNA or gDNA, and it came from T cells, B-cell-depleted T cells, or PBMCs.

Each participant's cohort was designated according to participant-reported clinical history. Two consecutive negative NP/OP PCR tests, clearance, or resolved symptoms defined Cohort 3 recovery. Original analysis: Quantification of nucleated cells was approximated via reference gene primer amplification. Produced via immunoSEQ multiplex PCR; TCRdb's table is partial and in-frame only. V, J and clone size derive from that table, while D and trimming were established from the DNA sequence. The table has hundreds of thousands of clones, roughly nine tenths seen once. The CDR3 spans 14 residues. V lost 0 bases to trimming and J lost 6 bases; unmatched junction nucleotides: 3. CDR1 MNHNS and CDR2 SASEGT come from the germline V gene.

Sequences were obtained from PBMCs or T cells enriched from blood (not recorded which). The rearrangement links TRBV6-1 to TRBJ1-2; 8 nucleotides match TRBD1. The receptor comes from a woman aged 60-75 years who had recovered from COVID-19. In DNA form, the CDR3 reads TGTGCCAGCAGTGAAGCCAGGGGGCGAAATGGCTACACCTTC. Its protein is CASSEARGRNGYTF.